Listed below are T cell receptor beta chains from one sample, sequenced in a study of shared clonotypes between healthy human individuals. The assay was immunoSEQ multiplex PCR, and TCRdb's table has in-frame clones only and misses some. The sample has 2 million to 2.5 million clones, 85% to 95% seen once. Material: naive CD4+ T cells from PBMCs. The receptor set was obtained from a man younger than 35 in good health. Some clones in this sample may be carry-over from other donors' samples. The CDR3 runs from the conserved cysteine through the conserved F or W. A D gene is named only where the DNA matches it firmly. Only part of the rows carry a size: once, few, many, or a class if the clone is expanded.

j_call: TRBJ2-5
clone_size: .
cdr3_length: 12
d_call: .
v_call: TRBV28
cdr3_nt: TGTGCCAGCAGTCCAAAACTAGAGACCCAGTACTTC
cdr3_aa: CASSPKLETQYF

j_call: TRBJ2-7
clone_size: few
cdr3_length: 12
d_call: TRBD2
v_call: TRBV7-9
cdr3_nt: TGTGCCAGCAGCTATGGACTAGCGGGCTTGTACTTC
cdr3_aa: CASSYGLAGLYF

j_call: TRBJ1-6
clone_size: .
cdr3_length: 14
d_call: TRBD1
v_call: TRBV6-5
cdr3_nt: TGTGCCAGCAGTCGGACAGGGACCAATTCACCCCTCCACTTT
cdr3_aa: CASSRTGTNSPLHF

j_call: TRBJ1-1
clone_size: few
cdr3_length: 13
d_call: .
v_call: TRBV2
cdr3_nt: TGTGCCAGCATAAAGGTGGGATTCACTGAAGCTTTCTTT
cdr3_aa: CASIKVGFTEAFF

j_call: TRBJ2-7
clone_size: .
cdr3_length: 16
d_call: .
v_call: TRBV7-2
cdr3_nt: TGTGCCAGCAGCTTAGGGGCCGGAGCAGCAGCCTACGAGCAGTACTTC
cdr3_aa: CASSLGAGAAAYEQYF

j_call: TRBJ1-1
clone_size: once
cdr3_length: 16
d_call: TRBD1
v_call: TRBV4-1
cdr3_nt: TGCGCCAGCAGCGGTAAGGCAGGGGGCATGGACACTGAAGCTTTCTTT
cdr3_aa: CASSGKAGGMDTEAFF

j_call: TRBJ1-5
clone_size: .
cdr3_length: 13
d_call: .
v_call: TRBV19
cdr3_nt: TGTGCCAGTAGTATCCAGGAGAATCAGCCCCAGCATTTT
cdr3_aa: CASSIQENQPQHF

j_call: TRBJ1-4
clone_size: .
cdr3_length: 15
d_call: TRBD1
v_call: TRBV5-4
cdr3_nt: TGTGCCAGCAGCCCGACAGGGAATATTCATGAAAAACTGTTTTTT
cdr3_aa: CASSPTGNIHEKLFF

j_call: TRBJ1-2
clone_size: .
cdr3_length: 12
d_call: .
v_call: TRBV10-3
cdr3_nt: TGTGCCATCAGTGAGTCGGCCTATGGCTACACCTTC
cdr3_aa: CAISESAYGYTF

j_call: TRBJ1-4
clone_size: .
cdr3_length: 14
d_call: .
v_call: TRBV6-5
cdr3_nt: TGTGCCAGCACCAGAAGTGCAGAAAATGAAAAACTGTTTTTT
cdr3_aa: CASTRSAENEKLFF

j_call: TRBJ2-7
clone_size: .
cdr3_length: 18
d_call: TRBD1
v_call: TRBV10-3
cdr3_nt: TGTGCCATCAGTGCAGGGGAGGGACAGGGGTCCCACTGGTACGAGCAGTACTTC
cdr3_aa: CAISAGEGQGSHWYEQYF

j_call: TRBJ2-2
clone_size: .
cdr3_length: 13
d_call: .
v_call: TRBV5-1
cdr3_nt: TGCGCCAGCAGTGGCGGGATTACCGGGGAGCTGTTTTTT
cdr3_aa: CASSGGITGELFF

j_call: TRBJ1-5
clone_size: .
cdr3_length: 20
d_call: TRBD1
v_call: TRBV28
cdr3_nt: TGTGCCAGCAGCTCCCTTCTTCGGACAGGCGCCTCTTATAGCAATCAGCCCCAGCATTTT
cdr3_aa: CASSSLLRTGASYSNQPQHF

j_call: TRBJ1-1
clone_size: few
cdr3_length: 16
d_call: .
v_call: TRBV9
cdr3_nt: TGTGCCAGCACCGTCACAAACTTGGGTGAGGACCCTGAAGCTTTCTTT
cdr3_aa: CASTVTNLGEDPEAFF

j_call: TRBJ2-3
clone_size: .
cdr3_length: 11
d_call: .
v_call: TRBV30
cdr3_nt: TGTGCCTGGAGCGGAGAGGACCCGCAGTATTTT
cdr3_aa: CAWSGEDPQYF

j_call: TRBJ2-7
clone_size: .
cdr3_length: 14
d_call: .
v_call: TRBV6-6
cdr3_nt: TGTGCCAGCAGCGACGGGGGGCTCGTCGTCGAGCAGTACTTC
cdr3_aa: CASSDGGLVVEQYF

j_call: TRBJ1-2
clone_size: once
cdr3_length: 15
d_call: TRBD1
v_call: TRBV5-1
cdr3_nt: TGCGCCAGCAGCCGGACCGGGACAGGGAAAGACGGCTACACCTTC
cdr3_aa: CASSRTGTGKDGYTF

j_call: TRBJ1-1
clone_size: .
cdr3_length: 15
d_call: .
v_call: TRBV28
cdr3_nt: TGTGCCAGCAGTCCCGACCCAGGGAAGAACACTGAAGCTTTCTTT
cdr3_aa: CASSPDPGKNTEAFF

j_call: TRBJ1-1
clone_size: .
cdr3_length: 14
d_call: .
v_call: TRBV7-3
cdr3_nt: TGTGCCAGCAGTTTCAGGGGTCTAGACACTGAAGCTTTCTTT
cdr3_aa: CASSFRGLDTEAFF

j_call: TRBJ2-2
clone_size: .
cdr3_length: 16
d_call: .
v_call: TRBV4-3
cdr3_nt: TGCGCCAGCAGCCAAGAAACAGGACTTAACACCGGGGAGCTGTTTTTT
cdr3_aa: CASSQETGLNTGELFF

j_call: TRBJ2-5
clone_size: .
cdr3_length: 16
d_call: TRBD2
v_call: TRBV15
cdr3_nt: TGTGCCACCAGCACGGGGGGGGGAGGTAATCAAGAGACCCAGTACTTC
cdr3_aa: CATSTGGGGNQETQYF

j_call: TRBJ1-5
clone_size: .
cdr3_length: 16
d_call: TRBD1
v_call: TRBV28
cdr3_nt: TGTGCCAGCAGCCACGACAGGGAGGGAAACAATCAGCCCCAGCATTTT
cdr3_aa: CASSHDREGNNQPQHF

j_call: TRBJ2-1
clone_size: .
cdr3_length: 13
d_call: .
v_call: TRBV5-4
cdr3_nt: TGTGCCAGCAGACTGCCACAGAGTAATGAGCAGTTCTTC
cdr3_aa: CASRLPQSNEQFF

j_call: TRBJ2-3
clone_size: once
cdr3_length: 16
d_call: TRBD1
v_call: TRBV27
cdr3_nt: TGTGCCAGCAGTCCTGGGACAGGGGGCAGCACAGATACGCAGTATTTT
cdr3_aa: CASSPGTGGSTDTQYF

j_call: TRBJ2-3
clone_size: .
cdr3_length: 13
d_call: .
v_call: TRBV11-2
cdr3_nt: TGTGCCAGCAGCTTAACTCAAGCAGATACGCAGTATTTT
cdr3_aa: CASSLTQADTQYF

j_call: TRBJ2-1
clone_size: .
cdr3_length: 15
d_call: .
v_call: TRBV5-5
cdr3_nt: TGTGCCAGCAGCTTAGGGACCGGCTCCTACAATGAGCAGTTCTTC
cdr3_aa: CASSLGTGSYNEQFF

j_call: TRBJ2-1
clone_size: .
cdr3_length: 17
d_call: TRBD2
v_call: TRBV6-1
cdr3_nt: TGTGCCAGCAGTCAAGGGACTAGCGGGAGAAGGTGGGATGAGCAGTTCTTC
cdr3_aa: CASSQGTSGRRWDEQFF

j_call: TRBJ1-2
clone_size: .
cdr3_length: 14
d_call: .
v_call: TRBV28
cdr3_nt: TGTGCCAGCAACCCCGTGGGGTCTGACTATGGCTACACCTTC
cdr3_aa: CASNPVGSDYGYTF

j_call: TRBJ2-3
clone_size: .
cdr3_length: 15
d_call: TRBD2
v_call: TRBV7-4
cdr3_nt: TGTGCCAGCAGCTTAACTAGCGGGGGCACAGATACGCAGTATTTT
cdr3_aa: CASSLTSGGTDTQYF

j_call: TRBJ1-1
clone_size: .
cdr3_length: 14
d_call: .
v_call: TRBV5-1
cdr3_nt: TGCGCCAGCAGCTCCCTCTGGGGGAACACTGAAGCTTTCTTT
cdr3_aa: CASSSLWGNTEAFF

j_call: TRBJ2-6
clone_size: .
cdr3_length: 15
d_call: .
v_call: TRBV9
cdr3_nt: TGTGCCAGCTCACGGGGAGACTCTGGGGCCAACGTCCTGACTTTC
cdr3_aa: CASSRGDSGANVLTF

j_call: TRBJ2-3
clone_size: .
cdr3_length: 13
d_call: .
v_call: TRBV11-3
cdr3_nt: TGTGCCAGCAGCTTAGATCATCTCGATACGCAGTATTTT
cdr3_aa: CASSLDHLDTQYF

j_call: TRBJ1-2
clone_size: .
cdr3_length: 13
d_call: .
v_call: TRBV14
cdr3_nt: TGTGCCAGCAGCGCGAAGAGGGGCTATGGCTACACCTTC
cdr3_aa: CASSAKRGYGYTF

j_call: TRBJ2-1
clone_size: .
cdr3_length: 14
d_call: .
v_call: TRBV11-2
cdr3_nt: TGTGCCAGCAGCCGAGGTAGCTCCTACAATGAGCAGTTCTTC
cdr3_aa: CASSRGSSYNEQFF

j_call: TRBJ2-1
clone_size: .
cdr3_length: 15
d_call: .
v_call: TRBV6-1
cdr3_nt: TGTGCCAGCAGTATTCAACCTATCTCCTACAATGAGCAGTTCTTC
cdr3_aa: CASSIQPISYNEQFF

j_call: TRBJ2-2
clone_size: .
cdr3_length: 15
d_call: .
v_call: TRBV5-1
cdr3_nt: TGCGCCAGCAGTTTGGGGCGAACCTACCGGGGGGAGCTGTTTTTT
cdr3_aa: CASSLGRTYRGELFF

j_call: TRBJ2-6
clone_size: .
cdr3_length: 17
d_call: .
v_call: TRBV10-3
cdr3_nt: TGTGCCATCACCCCGGGTTTGGGAGGACTGGGGGCCAACGTCCTGACTTTC
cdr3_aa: CAITPGLGGLGANVLTF

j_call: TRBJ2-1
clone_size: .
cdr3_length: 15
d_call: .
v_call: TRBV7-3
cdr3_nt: TGTGCCAGCAGCATTTTAACGGCAGGTTACAATGAGCAGTTCTTC
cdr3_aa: CASSILTAGYNEQFF

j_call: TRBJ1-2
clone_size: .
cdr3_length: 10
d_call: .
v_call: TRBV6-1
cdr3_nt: TGTGCCAGCAGTCAAGTCGGCTACACCTTC
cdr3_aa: CASSQVGYTF

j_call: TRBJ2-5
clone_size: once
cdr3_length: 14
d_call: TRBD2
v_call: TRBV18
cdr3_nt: TGTGCCAGCTCACCAAGCCGGGGGGGAGAGACCCAGTACTTC
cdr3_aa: CASSPSRGGETQYF

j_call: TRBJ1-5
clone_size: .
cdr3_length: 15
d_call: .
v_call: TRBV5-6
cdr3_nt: TGTGCCAGCAGCTTGAAGGGGTACTCAAATCAGCCCCAGCATTTT
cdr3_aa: CASSLKGYSNQPQHF

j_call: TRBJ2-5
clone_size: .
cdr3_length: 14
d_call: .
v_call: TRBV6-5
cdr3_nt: TGTGCCAGCAGTTACCTGGGACCCCTTGAGACCCAGTACTTC
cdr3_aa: CASSYLGPLETQYF

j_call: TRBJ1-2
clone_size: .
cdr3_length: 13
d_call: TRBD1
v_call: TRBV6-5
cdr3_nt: TGTGCCAGCAGTTGGACAGGATTGGGTGGCTACACCTTC
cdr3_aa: CASSWTGLGGYTF

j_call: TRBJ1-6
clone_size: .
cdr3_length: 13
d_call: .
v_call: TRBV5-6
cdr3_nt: TGTGCCAGCAGCGCAGCACAGGGTGAACCCCTCCACTTT
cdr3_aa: CASSAAQGEPLHF

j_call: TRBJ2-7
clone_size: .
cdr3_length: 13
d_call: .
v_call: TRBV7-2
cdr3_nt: TGTGCCAGCAGCCCACGGGGCGGCGACGAGCAGTACTTC
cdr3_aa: CASSPRGGDEQYF

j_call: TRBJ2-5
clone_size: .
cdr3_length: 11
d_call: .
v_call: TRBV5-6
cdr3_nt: TGTGCCAGCAGCCAACAAGAGACCCAGTACTTC
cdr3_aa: CASSQQETQYF

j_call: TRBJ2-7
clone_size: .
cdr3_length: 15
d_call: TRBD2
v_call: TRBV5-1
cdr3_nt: TGCGCCAGCAGCTTGGTTATTAGCGGGAGTTACGAGCAGTACTTC
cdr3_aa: CASSLVISGSYEQYF

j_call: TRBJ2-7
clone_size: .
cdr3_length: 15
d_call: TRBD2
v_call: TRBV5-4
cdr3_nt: TGTGCCAGCAGCCCGATGGGGGGGAGGACCTACGAGCAGTACTTC
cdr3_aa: CASSPMGGRTYEQYF

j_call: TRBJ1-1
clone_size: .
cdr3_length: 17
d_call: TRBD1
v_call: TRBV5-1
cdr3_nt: TGCGCCAGCAGCTTACAGGGGGCCAACGACATGGGTACTGAAGCTTTCTTT
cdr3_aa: CASSLQGANDMGTEAFF

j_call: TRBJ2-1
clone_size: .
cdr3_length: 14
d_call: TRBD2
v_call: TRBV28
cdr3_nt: TGTGCCAGCAGTTTTACGACTAGCGGGTTATTGCAGTTCTTC
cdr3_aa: CASSFTTSGLLQFF

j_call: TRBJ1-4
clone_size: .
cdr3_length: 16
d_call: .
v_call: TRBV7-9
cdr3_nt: TGTGCCAGCAGCTTAAGGGGTGTGGGAGATCGTGAAAAACTGTTTTTT
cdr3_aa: CASSLRGVGDREKLFF

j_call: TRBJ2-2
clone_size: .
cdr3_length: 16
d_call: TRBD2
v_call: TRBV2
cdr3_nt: TGTGCCAGCAGAAATTTACTAGCGGACCGCACCGGGGAGCTGTTTTTT
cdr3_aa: CASRNLLADRTGELFF

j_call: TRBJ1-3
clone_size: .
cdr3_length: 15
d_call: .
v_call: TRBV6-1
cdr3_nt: TGTGCCAGCAGTAAAGAGACGCAGCCAGGAAACACCATATATTTT
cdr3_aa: CASSKETQPGNTIYF

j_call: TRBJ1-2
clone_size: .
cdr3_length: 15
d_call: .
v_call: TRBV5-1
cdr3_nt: TGCGCCAGCAGCTTGGCGGCGGGGGGAAGGAATGGCTACACCTTC
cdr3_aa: CASSLAAGGRNGYTF